This TCR beta chain was found in a study of cytomegalovirus exposure and HLA in healthy donors. On this clone: As yet, its antigen is unknown.

Trimming took 0 bases from V and 4 from J, leaving 12 bases between them. The germline CDR1 and CDR2 sequences are SGHTA and FQGNSA. The CDR3 extends over 16 amino acids. Findings and limits, study-wide: The study flagged approximately 180 TCR beta chains as cytomegalovirus-associated. Accounts indicate the classifier identified cytomegalovirus status with strong specificity and sensitivity. First-cohort TCR clusters were later found to tend to co-occur in the 120 or so validation repertoires.

Generated by immunoSEQ multiplex PCR, the TCRdb table keeps only in-frame clones and is missing some. The sample has fewer than 400,000 clones; roughly 89% are singletons. Sequenced: PBMCs. The gene calls are TRBV7-2 and TRBJ2-2; maybe TRBD2 (5 bases). The sequence was collected from a woman between 18 and 29 years old in good health and CMV-seronegative. Here the CDR3 DNA reads TGTGCCAGCAGCTTAGCGGTCCGGGGAGTCACCGGGGAGCTGTTTTTT. As protein: CASSLAVRGVTGELFF.